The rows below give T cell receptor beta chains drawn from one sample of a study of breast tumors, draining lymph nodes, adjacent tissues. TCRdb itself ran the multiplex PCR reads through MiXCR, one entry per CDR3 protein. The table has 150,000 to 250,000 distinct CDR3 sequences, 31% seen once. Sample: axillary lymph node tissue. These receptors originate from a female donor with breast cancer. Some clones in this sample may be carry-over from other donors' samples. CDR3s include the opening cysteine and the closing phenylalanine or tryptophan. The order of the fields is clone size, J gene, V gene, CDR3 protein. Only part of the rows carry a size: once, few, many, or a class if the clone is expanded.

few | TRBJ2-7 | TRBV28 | CASRNDRGGYEQYF
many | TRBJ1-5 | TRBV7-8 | CASSLAGQGSQPQHF
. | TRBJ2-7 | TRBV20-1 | CSAREGRGVYEQYF
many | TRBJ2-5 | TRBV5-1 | CASSLGLAGGHQETQYF
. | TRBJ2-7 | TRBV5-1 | CASSPAPSGKSYEQYF
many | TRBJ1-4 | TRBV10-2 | CASVRLAGQGHNEKLFF
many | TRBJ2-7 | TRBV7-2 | CASSSAVGQYYEQYF
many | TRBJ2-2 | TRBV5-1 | CASSLEPGPGELFF
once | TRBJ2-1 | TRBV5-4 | CASSLRRESASNEQSF
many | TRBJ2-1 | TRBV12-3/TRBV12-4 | CASSRGQRDEQFF
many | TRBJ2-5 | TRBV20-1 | CSSRGSGSWETQYF
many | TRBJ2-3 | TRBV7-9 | CASSLTGSVDTQYF
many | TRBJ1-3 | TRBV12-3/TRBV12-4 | CASSFATSGNTIYF
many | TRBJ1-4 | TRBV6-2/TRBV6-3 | CASSSSLVGEKLFF
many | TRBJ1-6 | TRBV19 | CASSTQTGGINSPLHF
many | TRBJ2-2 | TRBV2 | CASNDTPNTGELFF
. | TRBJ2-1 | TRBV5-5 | CARSSGTGNYNEQFF
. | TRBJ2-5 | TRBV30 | CAWKTGEALYF
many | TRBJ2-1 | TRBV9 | CASSVEAVGGNEQFF
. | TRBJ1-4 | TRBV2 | CASRGTGCISNEKLFF
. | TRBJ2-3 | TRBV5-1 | CASSEQGNIADTQYF
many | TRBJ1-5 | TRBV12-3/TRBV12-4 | CASRDRYSNQPQHF
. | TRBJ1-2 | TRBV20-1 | CSASGWEGNGYTF
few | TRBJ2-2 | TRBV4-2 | CASSQHRARENTGELFF
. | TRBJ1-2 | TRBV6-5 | CASSHSLRQAATF
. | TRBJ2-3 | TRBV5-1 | CAGSLTGGYADTQYF
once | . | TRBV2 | CASSTQSSYNSPLHF
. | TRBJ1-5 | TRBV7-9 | CASSSLGPFRNRPQHF
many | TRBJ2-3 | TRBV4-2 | CASSYSGGDTDTQYF
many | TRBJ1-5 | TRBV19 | CASSVIHNQPQHF
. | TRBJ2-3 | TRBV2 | CASGVRGGVYF
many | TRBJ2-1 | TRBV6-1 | CASNENNEQFF
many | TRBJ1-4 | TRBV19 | CASSGGETNEKLFF